These 8 T cell receptor beta chains were sequenced from one sample in a study of a mutant IDH1 vaccine in newly diagnosed glioma. No antigen is known for these receptors. The table came from immunoSEQ multiplex PCR; TCRdb's copy has only in-frame clones and leaves some out. The top ten clones hold less than 7% of a sample with roughly 120,000 clones, about 80% of them seen once. Time point meaning: week 11, during vaccination. Every vaccine dose comprised 300 ug of mutant IDH1 20-mer peptide plus topical imiquimod. The material sequenced was PBMCs, taken from a glioma patient whose treatment included an IDH1 peptide vaccine. The receptors derive from a man aged 35-49 years with glioma.

The chain employs TRBV30 and TRBJ2-1; D assignment may be TRBD1 or TRBD2 (5 bases each). Germline assignment: CDR1 GTSNPN and CDR2 SVGIG (reference sequence). The V and J ends lost 3 bases and 6 bases respectively, with 21 bases between them. The CDR3 spans 16 residues. The CDR3 reads CAWRFGARGLSNEQFF. Here the CDR3 DNA reads TGTGCCTGGAGATTCGGGGCCCGAGGGCTTTCCAATGAGCAGTTCTTC.

The chain is built from TRBV7-9 and TRBJ2-1; 7 nucleotides align to TRBD1. The CDR3 totals 14 residues. Germline V gene data show CDR1 as SEHNR and CDR2 as FQNEAQ (reference sequence). V was pared by 6 bases and J by 2 bases, with 4 bases of the junction left unmatched. The CDR3 DNA reads as TGTGCCAGCAGAAGGACAGGCGCCTACAATGAGCAGTTCTTC. Residues: CASRRTGAYNEQFF.

In this sample, this clone turned up a few times. The J gene is TRBJ1-1, the V gene TRBV5-5; 10 bases match TRBD1. Germline assignment: CDR1 SGHKS and CDR2 YYEKEE (reference sequence). The length of the CDR3 is 16 residues. J lost 6 bases, V lost 4 bases, and 12 bases had no gene match. This chain's CDR3 is CASSTRMDRGNSEAFF. The CDR3 DNA follows: TGTGCCAGCAGCACCCGAATGGACAGGGGGAATTCTGAAGCTTTCTTT.

The chain couples TRBV7-2 to TRBJ1-4; TRBD1 might be the D (5 bases). CDR1 and CDR2 from the germline V gene are SGHTA and FQGNSA. The CDR3 contains 15 residues. With 5 bases removed from V and 5 bases from J, the gap between germline ends came to 15 bases. Here the CDR3 DNA reads TGTGCCAGCAGCGTTCAGGGAACTCGCAATGAAAAACTGTTTTTT. It translates to CASSVQGTRNEKLFF.

Note on this clone: A junction boundary mismatches the germline segment, possibly from a read error. J is TRBJ2-5 and V is TRBV28, with D possibly called TRBD1 or TRBD2 (6 bases each). Germline CDR1 is MDHEN and CDR2 is SYDVKM. The CDR3 consists of 19 residues. For the CDR3, the DNA is TGTACCAGCACGGGCCGTGACGGGAGCGCTTGGGGGACACAAGAGACCCAGTACTTC. This gives the protein CTSTGRDGSAWGTQETQYF.

The chain recombines TRBV7-2 with TRBJ2-2, with 12 positions matching TRBD2. With 4 bases clipped from V and 9 bases from J, the junction kept 9 bases outside the gene matches. CDR3 length: 16 amino acids. Germline V gene lookup returns CDR1 SGHTA and CDR2 FQGNSA. Written as DNA, the CDR3 is TGTGCCAGCAGCTCCACTAGCGGGGGGACTCGGCGGGAGCTGTTTTTT. This encodes CASSSTSGGTRRELFF.

The chain combines TRBV9 with TRBJ2-1, with D uncertain. This CDR3 has 14 amino acids. V gave up 0 bases and J gave up 5 bases, with 9 bases separating them. Germline V gives CDR1 SGDLS, CDR2 YYNGEE. The CDR3 reads CASSVGKGNNEQFF. Here the CDR3 DNA reads TGTGCCAGCAGCGTAGGAAAGGGCAACAATGAGCAGTTCTTC.

The V and J genes are TRBV7-2 and TRBJ1-2, with a possible D match to TRBD1 (5 bases). The CDR3 spans 15 residues. CDR1 SGHTA and CDR2 FQGNSA come from the germline V gene. V lost 4 bases to trimming and J lost 2 bases, with 14 bases between them. The CDR3 coding sequence is TGTGCCAGCAGCTCACCGGGACGGATAAACTATGGCTACACCTTC. As protein: CASSSPGRINYGYTF.